This is a list of T cell receptor beta chains from one sample in a study of CDR3 diversity in severe acne. TCRdb itself ran the PCR reads through MiXCR, one entry per CDR3 protein. The sample has about 84,000 distinct CDR3 sequences, under 65% seen once. The sequenced material came from blood. The receptor set was obtained from a male donor in good health, without acne. Each CDR3 is given with its conserved first and last residue. The D gene is left open where the match is weak. Rows give clone size only sometimes, using once, few, many, or a class for an expanded clone.

V gene	D gene	J gene	clone size	CDR3 protein	CDR3 DNA
TRBV20-1	NA	TRBJ1-1	few	CSARAGTPIDTEAFF	TGCAGTGCTAGAGCCGGGACGCCCATCGATACTGAAGCTTTCTTT
TRBV5-1	NA	TRBJ1-4	once	CASSPQTGLSYNEKLFF	TGTGCCAGCAGCCCTCAGACCGGACTTTCCTACAATGAAAAACTGTTTTTT
TRBV5-1	NA	TRBJ2-5	NA	CASSLEGLWETQYF	TGCGCCAGCAGCTTAGAGGGACTTTGGGAGACCCAGTACTTC
TRBV2	NA	TRBJ1-2	few	CASSEDRLNGYTF	TGTGCCAGCAGTGAAGACAGACTAAACGGCTACACCTTC
TRBV20-1	TRBD2	TRBJ2-5	NA	CSARDPGLAGLQETQYF	TGCAGTGCTAGAGATCCGGGACTAGCGGGGCTTCAAGAGACCCAGTACTTC
TRBV12-3/TRBV12-4	TRBD2	TRBJ2-5	NA	CASTSSGRRETQYF	TGTGCCAGCACCTCTAGCGGGAGACGGGAGACCCAGTACTTC
TRBV19	NA	TRBJ2-7	many	CASSMGGPLYEQYF	TGTGCCAGTAGTATGGGGGGACCTCTTTACGAGCAGTACTTC
TRBV5-1	TRBD1	TRBJ1-4	many	CASSSQGATNEKLFF	TGCGCCAGCAGCTCCCAGGGGGCAACTAATGAAAAACTGTTTTTT
TRBV25-1	TRBD1	TRBJ1-2	NA	CASSLAPGGLNYGYTF	TGTGCCAGCTCACTCGCCCCAGGGGGCCTTAACTATGGCTACACCTTC
TRBV10-3	NA	TRBJ2-7	medium-sized	CATRWGTGSEQYF	TGTGCCACCCGATGGGGAACCGGCTCCGAGCAGTACTTC
TRBV9	NA	TRBJ2-1	many	CASSLGAGSYNEQFF	TGTGCCAGCAGCTTGGGGGCGGGCTCCTACAATGAGCAGTTCTTC
TRBV5-6	NA	TRBJ1-2	NA	CASSSPKGNYGYTF	TGTGCCAGCAGCTCGCCAAAGGGGAACTATGGCTACACCTTC
TRBV7-2	NA	TRBJ2-3	few	CASSDPSTDTQYF	TGTGCCAGCTCCGACCCTAGCACAGATACGCAGTATTTT
TRBV12-3/TRBV12-4	NA	TRBJ1-5	NA	CASSPDDQPQHF	TGTGCCAGCAGCCCCGATGATCAGCCCCAGCATTTT
TRBV28	NA	TRBJ2-4	many	CASSYGGGIAKNIQYF	TGTGCCAGCAGTTACGGAGGGGGCATAGCCAAAAACATTCAGTACTTC
TRBV11-3	TRBD2	TRBJ2-3	NA	CASTTNPLTLLYWASGTDTQYF	TGTGCCAGCACCACCAACCCCCTAACACTTCTTTATTGGGCTAGCGGAACAGATACGCAGTATTTT
TRBV2	NA	TRBJ1-1	NA	CASSLVLNTEAFF	TGTGCCAGCAGTCTGGTTTTGAACACTGAAGCTTTCTTT
TRBV7-9	TRBD2	TRBJ2-7	NA	CASSLAGLAGGTYEQYF	TGTGCCAGCAGCTTAGCTGGACTAGCGGGAGGTACCTACGAGCAGTACTTC
TRBV7-9	NA	TRBJ2-2	NA	CASAKQGGDTGELFF	TGTGCCAGCGCCAAACAGGGAGGGGACACCGGGGAGCTGTTTTTT
TRBV29-1	TRBD1	TRBJ2-3	many	CSAAGTGFSDSTDTQYF	TGCAGCGCCGCGGGGACAGGCTTCTCCGATAGCACAGATACGCAGTATTTT
TRBV20-1	NA	TRBJ2-7	few	CSASGIGAYEQYF	TGCAGTGCTAGTGGTATCGGTGCCTACGAGCAGTACTTC
TRBV6-1	NA	TRBJ1-2	few	CASRDEEGYTF	TGTGCCAGCAGGGACGAGGAGGGCTACACCTTC
TRBV27	TRBD1	TRBJ2-2	NA	CASWGQDRSGELFF	TGTGCCAGCTGGGGACAGGACAGGTCCGGGGAGCTGTTTTTT
TRBV18	NA	TRBJ2-7	NA	CASSPKSSYGQYF	TGTGCCAGCTCGCCAAAAAGCTCCTACGGGCAGTACTTC
TRBV2	NA	TRBJ1-1	many	CASSYGQNTEAFF	TGTGCCAGCAGTTACGGACAGAACACTGAAGCTTTCTTT
TRBV20-1	TRBD2	TRBJ2-5	NA	CSATSPGLGETQYF	TGCAGTGCTACTTCTCCGGGACTAGGAGAGACCCAGTACTTC
TRBV6-2/TRBV6-3	NA	TRBJ1-1	few	CASSDDAGGEAFF	TGTGCCAGCAGTGACGACGCGGGAGGTGAAGCTTTCTTT
TRBV6-4	NA	TRBJ2-7	NA	CASSEAGEAYEQYF	TGTGCCAGCAGTGAAGCAGGGGAGGCCTACGAGCAGTACTTC
TRBV4-1	NA	TRBJ2-1	many	CASSPVADEPNEQFF	TGCGCCAGCAGCCCCGTGGCAGATGAGCCCAATGAGCAGTTCTTC
TRBV5-8	TRBD2	TRBJ2-1	many	CASSSPTTSGGLGEQFF	TGTGCCAGCAGCTCCCCAACTACTAGCGGGGGTTTAGGTGAGCAGTTCTTC
TRBV3-1	NA	TRBJ1-5	NA	CAGSHDTGTSNQPQHF	TGTGCCGGCAGCCACGACACCGGGACTAGCAATCAGCCCCAGCATTTT
TRBV20-1	TRBD1	TRBJ1-5	once	CSAPTGFRQPQHF	TGCAGTGCCCCGACAGGGTTCAGGCAGCCCCAGCATTTT
TRBV7-8	NA	TRBJ1-1	few	CASSLTLGTEAFF	TGTGCCAGCAGCCTTACTCTGGGGACTGAAGCTTTCTTT
TRBV29-1	TRBD2	TRBJ2-7	NA	CSSDYGREGYEQYF	TGCAGCAGTGATTACGGGCGGGAGGGCTACGAGCAGTACTTC
TRBV24-1	TRBD1	TRBJ2-2	NA	CATSAGTANTGELLF	TGTGCCACCAGTGCTGGGACAGCGAACACCGGGGAGCTGCTTTTT
TRBV7-9	NA	TRBJ1-1	NA	CASSLAGGATENTEAFF	TGTGCCAGCAGCTTAGCGGGGGGGGCTACAGAGAACACTGAAGCTTTCTTT